The 27 T cell receptor beta chains below come from one sample, sequenced in a study of beta chain features in type 1 diabetes. Reverse transcription of all isolated RNA meant that expressed TCRB transcripts were sequenced. Assay used: immunoSEQ multiplex PCR; TCRdb lists only in-frame clones, some missing. Of 200,000 to 250,000 clones in the sample, 9.6% were seen once. The sequencing input was naive CD4+ T cells from blood. The receptors originated from a woman aged 18-35 years in good health.

The rearrangement links TRBV19 to TRBJ2-1, with a tentative D call TRBD2 (5 bases). This CDR3 is 17 amino acids long. V lost 2 bases and J 3 bases, leaving 17 bases between the germline ends. Germline V CDR1 and CDR2: LNHDA, SQIVND (reference sequence). CDR3 nucleotide sequence: TGTGCCAGTAGTATAAGTTTAGAGGGCGGACGCTACAATGAGCAGTTCTTC. Amino acids: CASSISLEGGRYNEQFF.

This clone was picked up a small number of times. The chain employs TRBV19 and TRBJ2-7; a possible D gene is TRBD1 (7 bases). V dropped 6 bases and J dropped 9 bases, with 21 bases sitting between them. The CDR3 is 14 amino acids. Germline CDR1 and CDR2: LNHDA and SQIVND (reference sequence). The CDR3 DNA reads TGTGCCAGTAGGGTAGGCGGGACAGAAAATGTGCAGTACTTC. This sequence encodes CASRVGGTENVQYF.

There are a few counts of this clone. This rearrangement joins TRBV4-2 to TRBJ2-2; 8 nucleotides line up with TRBD1. Germline-derived CDR1 and CDR2 are LGHNA and YNFKEQ. The CDR3 runs to 16 residues. V shed 3 bases, J shed 7 bases, and the junction held 10 bases outside the gene matches. CDR3: CASSQGQVQGNGELFF. The DNA of the CDR3 is TGTGCCAGCAGCCAGGGACAGGTCCAAGGGAACGGGGAGCTGTTTTTT.

This clone was observed a few times. The rearrangement links TRBV5-4 to TRBJ2-1, with 9 bases lining up with TRBD1. The CDR3 sequence is 15 residues long. From germline, CDR1 is SGHNT and CDR2 YYREEE (reference sequence). V lost 6 bases and J lost 6; bases outside the gene matches: 10. CDR3: CASNTGQGLFNEQFF. The CDR3 DNA follows: TGTGCCAGCAACACGGGACAGGGCCTATTCAATGAGCAGTTCTTC.

Regarding this clone: The sample holds other DNA sequences that translate to the same CDR3. DNA for the CDR3: TGTGCCAGCAGCGTAGTACCAGGGAACACTGAAGCTTTCTTT. Residues: CASSVVPGNTEAFF. This chain uses TRBV9 with TRBJ1-1, with D uncertain. The CDR3 loop spans 14 amino acids. V shed 0 bases and J shed 1 base, with 7 bases lying between them. Germline values: CDR1 SGDLS, CDR2 YYNGEE.

This clone was detected a few times. V is TRBV11-2 and J is TRBJ2-1; weak D call: TRBD2 (6 bases). CDR3 length equals 14 residues. V lost 5 bases to trimming and J lost 8 bases, with 16 bases between them. Germline V gene data show CDR1 as SGHAT and CDR2 as FQNNGV. The CDR3 sequence: CASSRREKLYEQFF. CDR3 nucleotides: TGTGCCAGCAGCCGACGGGAGAAGCTCTATGAGCAGTTCTTC.

This clone showed up just a few times. The J gene is TRBJ2-6, the V gene TRBV7-2, with a tentative D call TRBD1 (6 bases). V dropped 2 bases and J dropped 2 bases, with 13 bases sitting between them. Germline-derived CDR1 and CDR2 are SGHTA and FQGNSA. CDR3 size: 17 residues. The CDR3 here is CASSLFPDRAGANVLTF. The CDR3 DNA is TGTGCCAGCAGCTTATTTCCGGACAGAGCTGGGGCCAACGTCCTGACTTTC. Full variable domain (missing parts from reference TRBV7-2 and TRBJ2-6): GAGVSQSPSNKVTEKGKDVELRCDPISGHTALYWYRQSLGQGLEFLIYFQGNSAPDKSGLPSDRFSAERTGGSVSTLTIQRTQQEDSAVYLCASSLFPDRAGANVLTFGAGSRLTVL.

This clone was detected a few times. The chain has TRBV11-3 and TRBJ2-7, with a weak D call TRBD2 (5 bases). The V and J ends lost 2 bases and 6 bases respectively, with 11 bases between them. The CDR3 sequence is 13 residues long. CDR1 is SGHNT and CDR2 is YENEEA in the germline V gene. CDR3 in DNA: TGTGCCAGCAGCTTAATTTTTGGAGGCGAGCAGTACTTC. It encodes CASSLIFGGEQYF.

The gene calls are TRBV6-6 and TRBJ1-5, with a tentative D call TRBD1 (5 bases). The germline CDR1 and CDR2 sequences are MNHNY and SVGAGI (reference sequence). The CDR3 contains 15 residues. Between the trimmed V and J ends, which lost 6 bases and 0 bases, there was a span of 12 bases. The CDR3 protein is CASRPQGNSNQPQHF. The CDR3 coding sequence is TGTGCCAGCAGACCTCAGGGAAATAGCAATCAGCCCCAGCATTTT.

This clone was detected only a few times. V gene TRBV11-3 combines with J gene TRBJ1-2; D gene ambiguous. The CDR3 has 14 amino acids. Trimming took off 6 bases at V and 7 bases at J, with 18 bases between the two ends. The germline V gene has CDR1 SGHNT and CDR2 YENEEA. Written as DNA, the CDR3 is TGTGCCAGCAGACTCGGACTAGGAATTGGTGGCTACACCTTC. Protein sequence: CASRLGLGIGGYTF. Using reference TRBV11-3 and TRBJ1-2 for the parts outside the CDR3, the full variable domain is EAGVVQSPRYKIIEKKQPVAFWCNPISGHNTLYWYLQNLGQGPELLIRYENEEAVDDSQLPKDRFSAERLKGVDSTLKIQPAELGDSAVYLCASRLGLGIGGYTFGSGTRLTVV.

The chain links TRBV5-1 to TRBJ2-1, with 10 nucleotides matching TRBD2. Germline CDR1 and CDR2: SGHRS and YFSETQ. The CDR3 is made up of 19 amino acids. V dropped 0 bases and J dropped 0; count of bases not matched to a gene: 9. The CDR3 DNA reads as TGCGCCAGCAGCTTGGTGTCTAGCGGGGGTGTCAGCTCCTACAATGAGCAGTTCTTC. As protein: CASSLVSSGGVSSYNEQFF.

The V call is TRBV19, the J call TRBJ2-4, with 10 bases lining up with TRBD1. This CDR3 has 14 residues. With V trimmed by 4 bases and J by 8 bases, 5 bases remained unmatched. Germline CDR1 is LNHDA and CDR2 is SQIVND (reference sequence). Written as DNA, the CDR3 is TGTGCCAGTAGTAGGGGGACAGGGGAATACATTCAGTACTTC. The encoded protein is CASSRGTGEYIQYF.

The V call is TRBV5-1, the J call TRBJ2-4, with D perhaps TRBD1 (5 bases). V gave up 0 bases and J gave up 0 bases, with 10 bases separating them. The CDR3 runs 16 residues. Per germline, CDR1 SGHRS and CDR2 YFSETQ. CDR3 coding DNA: TGCGCCAGCAGCTTGGGACAGAGATTAGCCAAAAACATTCAGTACTTC. Protein: CASSLGQRLAKNIQYF.

This clone was seen more than once but under ten times. J is TRBJ2-3 and V is TRBV27, with 11 bases lining up with TRBD2. CDR1 MNHEY and CDR2 SMNVEV come from the germline V gene (reference sequence). The J segment lost 5 bases and the V segment lost 6 bases, leaving 7 bases of the junction unmatched. This CDR3 has 15 residues. The DNA of the CDR3 is TGTGCCAGCAGGGGACTAGCGGTTGGGGGAGATACGCAGTATTTT. Translated: CASRGLAVGGDTQYF.

This clone was found a few times. The chain joins TRBV7-9 to TRBJ2-7, with TRBD2 identical over 7 bases. The V gene's germline CDR1 is SEHNR and CDR2 FQNEAQ (reference sequence). V dropped 5 bases and J dropped 2; count of bases not matched to a gene: 15. The CDR3 spans 17 residues. CDR3 amino acids: CASSHPRGGRNPYEQYF. The CDR3 region has the DNA TGTGCCAGCAGCCATCCGCGCGGGGGTCGAAATCCCTACGAGCAGTACTTC.

The table lists this clone with many counts. The V gene is TRBV7-9, the J gene TRBJ2-5; unclear D gene. The CDR3 spans 13 residues. The germline V and J ends were trimmed by 5 bases and 5 bases, with 12 bases remaining between them. Germline V gives CDR1 SEHNR, CDR2 FQNEAQ (reference sequence). The CDR3 reads CASSPTVSETQYF. CDR3 DNA sequence: TGTGCCAGCAGCCCGACTGTTAGCGAGACCCAGTACTTC.

Only a few counts were recorded for this clone. The chain recombines TRBV29-1 with TRBJ1-2, with unresolved D. The CDR3 is made up of 13 amino acids. Germline V gene lookup returns CDR1 SQVTM and CDR2 ANQGSEA. The V end lost 3 bases, the J end lost 0 bases, and 8 bases lay between the germline ends. CDR3 loop: CSVDRGANYGYTF. CDR3 in DNA: TGCAGCGTTGATCGGGGAGCTAACTATGGCTACACCTTC.

Notes on this clone: The same CDR3 arises from other DNA sequences in this sample as well. The V and J genes are TRBV18 and TRBJ2-5, with no clear D. The CDR3 covers 12 residues. The germline V gene encodes CDR1 KGHSH and CDR2 LQKENI. V gave up 6 bases and J gave up 5 bases, with 10 bases separating them. The CDR3 sequence is CASSPTGETQYF. In DNA form, the CDR3 reads TGTGCCAGCTCTCCAACCGGGGAGACCCAGTACTTC.

The sample holds a few counts of this clone. The rearrangement links TRBV6-5 to TRBJ1-3; no clear D gene. The CDR3 runs to 11 residues. Germline-derived CDR1 and CDR2 are MNHEY and SVGAGI. Trimming took 7 bases from V and 4 from J, leaving 5 bases between them. The CDR3 spells CASIAGNTIYF. CDR3 DNA sequence: TGTGCCAGCATCGCGGGAAACACCATATATTTT.

This clone has only a few counts. CDR3 protein: CASSIVQANTGELFF. The CDR3 DNA sequence: TGTGCCAGTAGTATTGTGCAGGCGAACACCGGGGAGCTGTTTTTT. The rearrangement joins TRBV19 to TRBJ2-2, with D uncertain. CDR3 length equals 15 residues. The V gene lost 3 bases and the J gene lost 0 bases, with 8 bases spanning the gap. Germline V CDR1 and CDR2: LNHDA, SQIVND (reference sequence).

The chain combines TRBV18 with TRBJ1-1, with 11 bases that match TRBD1. The CDR3 totals 13 residues. CDR1 and CDR2 (germline): KGHSH, LQKENI. Trimming removed 3 bases from V and 7 bases from J; junction bases left unmatched: 1. In DNA form, the CDR3 reads TGTGCCAGCTCACCCGGGACAGGGGGTGAAGCTTTCTTT. This encodes CASSPGTGGEAFF. Full variable domain (outside the CDR3, taken from reference TRBV18 and TRBJ1-1): NAGVMQNPRHLVRRRGQEARLRCSPMKGHSHVYWYRQLPEEGLKFMVYLQKENIIDESGMPKERFSAEFPKEGPSILRIQQVVRGDSAAYFCASSPGTGGEAFFGQGTRLTVV.

This clone appeared a few times. The chain couples TRBV19 to TRBJ2-7; D is possibly TRBD2 (5 bases). CDR1 and CDR2 (germline): LNHDA, SQIVND (reference sequence). The V and J ends lost 4 bases and 0 bases respectively, with 13 bases between them. The CDR3 extends over 15 amino acids. CDR3 loop: CASSTPGGTSYEQYF. As DNA, the CDR3 is TGTGCCAGTAGTACCCCCGGAGGAACCTCCTACGAGCAGTACTTC. Supplemented by reference TRBV19 and TRBJ2-7, the full variable domain reads DGGITQSPKYLFRKEGQNVTLSCEQNLNHDAMYWYRQDPGQGLRLIYYSQIVNDFQKGDIAEGYSVSREKKESFPLTVTSAQKNPTAFYLCASSTPGGTSYEQYFGPGTRLTVT.

This clone was seen ten or more times. The CDR3 loop reads CASRLSWRETQYF. CDR3 sequence (DNA): TGTGCCAGCAGATTGTCCTGGAGAGAGACCCAGTACTTC. This rearrangement joins TRBV7-9 to TRBJ2-5; D unclear. CDR3 size: 13 residues. The ends were cut back, 6 bases at V and 4 bases at J, with 12 bases in the middle. Germline CDR1 SEHNR, CDR2 FQNEAQ (reference sequence).

This clone was counted only a few times. The chain has TRBV5-1 and TRBJ2-7; 7 bases match TRBD1. Germline V gene lookup returns CDR1 SGHRS and CDR2 YFSETQ. CDR3 length equals 14 residues. J lost 6 bases, V lost 4 bases, and 10 bases had no gene match. DNA of the CDR3: TGCGCCAGCAGCCAAGGGGGCGTTGGGTCCGAGCAGTACTTC. Translated: CASSQGGVGSEQYF.

This clone came up many times. The J gene is TRBJ2-1, the V gene TRBV7-9; 10 bases are a match to TRBD1. Trimming at V came to 1 base and at J to 7 bases, leaving 4 bases not matched to a gene. This CDR3 spans 15 amino acids. Germline CDR1 is SEHNR and CDR2 is FQNEAQ (reference sequence). CDR3 DNA: TGTGCCAGCAGCTTAGATCGGGACAGGGGAAATGAGCAGTTCTTC. This encodes CASSLDRDRGNEQFF.

The V call is TRBV6-6, the J call TRBJ2-7, with D unclear. The germline gives CDR1 MNHNY, CDR2 SVGAGI (reference sequence). The CDR3 runs 11 residues. Trimming removed 0 bases at V and 6 bases at J, with 3 bases between. The CDR3 coding sequence is TGTGCCAGCAGTTACTCGGCCGAGCAGTACTTC. This encodes CASSYSAEQYF.

This rearrangement joins TRBV19 to TRBJ2-7; D possibly corresponds to TRBD2 (5 bases). Germline CDR1 and CDR2: LNHDA and SQIVND (reference sequence). CDR3 length: 12 residues. V dropped 7 bases and J dropped 3 bases, with 10 bases sitting between them. The CDR3 protein is CASTGGDYEQYF. The CDR3 DNA follows: TGTGCCAGTACCGGAGGTGACTACGAGCAGTACTTC.